Below, 14 T cell receptor beta chains from the same sample are listed, as sequenced in a study of blood T cell repertoires in COVID-19. Clones were sequenced by immunoSEQ multiplex PCR, and TCRdb holds only the in-frame ones, with some missing. The table has a few hundred thousand clones, roughly 85% seen once. The specimen sequenced was PBMCs or T cells enriched from blood (not recorded which). Source of these receptors: a woman between 45 and 60 years old who had been exposed to COVID-19.

This chain uses TRBV11-2 with TRBJ1-2; D not resolved. The ends were cut back, 5 bases at V and 6 bases at J, with 25 bases in the middle. Germline loops: CDR1 SGHAT, CDR2 FQNNGV. The CDR3 has 17 amino acids. In DNA form, the CDR3 reads TGTGCCAGCAGCAGACCCGGGAGGGCGCAAAAAAGGAATGGCTACACCTTC. Amino acid sequence: CASSRPGRAQKRNGYTF.

This clone showed up just a few times. The chain carries TRBV7-2 and TRBJ1-2; D possibly corresponds to TRBD1 (6 bases). The germline CDR1 and CDR2 sequences are SGHTA and FQGNSA. The CDR3 runs 14 residues. With 7 bases removed from V and 6 bases from J, the gap between germline ends came to 18 bases. The CDR3 nucleotides are TGTGCCAGCACCCTGGGGGCGCAGGTACATGGCTACACCTTC. Translating it yields CASTLGAQVHGYTF. Filled out from reference TRBV7-2 and TRBJ1-2, the complete variable domain reads GAGVSQSPSNKVTEKGKDVELRCDPISGHTALYWYRQSLGQGLEFLIYFQGNSAPDKSGLPSDRFSAERTGGSVSTLTIQRTQQEDSAVYLCASTLGAQVHGYTFGSGTRLTVV.

This chain joins TRBV9 and TRBJ2-3; TRBD2 matches at 10 bases. J gave up 5 bases and V 3 bases, and 9 bases lay outside the gene matches. This CDR3 is built from 16 residues. Germline lookup yields CDR1 SGDLS and CDR2 YYNGEE. This chain's CDR3 is CASSETAGGQGDTQYF. CDR3 sequence (DNA): TGTGCCAGCAGCGAAACAGCGGGGGGGCAGGGAGATACGCAGTATTTT. The whole variable domain, remainder taken from reference TRBV9 and TRBJ2-3, is DSGVTQTPKHLITATGQRVTLRCSPRSGDLSVYWYQQSLDQGLQFLIQYYNGEERAKGNILERFSAQQFPDLHSELNLSSLELGDSALYFCASSETAGGQGDTQYFGPGTRLTVL.

The chain combines TRBV10-2 with TRBJ2-5; TRBD2 matches 8 bases. Trimming cost V 0 bases and J 4 bases; bases outside gene matches: 10. From germline, CDR1 is WSHSY and CDR2 SAAADI. CDR3 length equals 17 residues. This chain's CDR3 is CASSESIPGGPRETQYF. For the CDR3, the DNA is TGCGCCAGCAGTGAGTCGATACCGGGGGGGCCTCGAGAGACCCAGTACTTC.

This clone was seen a few times. The rearrangement links TRBV15 to TRBJ1-1; possibly TRBD1 for D (5 bases). Germline CDR1 is LNHNV and CDR2 is YYDKDF (reference sequence). The CDR3 length is 16 residues. The ends were cut back, 3 bases at V and 0 bases at J, with 14 bases in the middle. This chain's CDR3 is CATSSPPGLLNTEAFF. The CDR3 DNA reads TGTGCCACCAGCAGCCCGCCGGGACTCTTGAACACTGAAGCTTTCTTT.

The chain combines TRBV7-9 with TRBJ1-5; 8 bases are a match to TRBD1. The CDR3 has 16 amino acids. J lost 3 bases, V lost 5 bases, and 9 bases had no gene match. The germline gives CDR1 SEHNR, CDR2 FQNEAQ (reference sequence). The CDR3 DNA is TGTGCCAGCAGCCTTACCGACAGGGGACACAATCAGCCCCAGCATTTT. Protein product: CASSLTDRGHNQPQHF.

The genes are TRBV12-3 or TRBV12-4 and TRBJ1-2, with 7 bases aligning to TRBD1. V was pared by 7 bases and J by 8 bases, with 10 bases of the junction left unmatched. There are 13 residues in the CDR3. In DNA form, the CDR3 reads TGTGCCAGCACCCCCGAGGGGGCTGGGGGCTACACCTTC. Protein product: CASTPEGAGGYTF.

This clone was found once. The V call is TRBV7-9, the J call TRBJ1-4; 8 positions agree with TRBD1. After removal of 5 bases from V and 8 bases from J, the junction contained 7 bases not matched to a gene. The CDR3 spans 14 residues. Germline V lookup: CDR1 SEHNR, CDR2 FQNEAQ (reference sequence). This CDR3 is CASSLGTGPEKLFF. The DNA of the CDR3 is TGTGCCAGCAGCCTCGGGACAGGCCCGGAAAAACTGTTTTTT. Combining the CDR3 with reference TRBV7-9 and TRBJ1-4 gives the whole variable domain DTGVSQNPRHKITKRGQNVTFRCDPISEHNRLYWYRQTLGQGPEFLTYFQNEAQLEKSRLLSDRFSAERPKGSFSTLEIQRTEQGDSAMYLCASSLGTGPEKLFFGSGTQLSVL.

The chain uses TRBV7-2 and TRBJ1-2, with 7 bases lining up with TRBD1. Losses at the gene ends were 8 bases for V and 8 bases for J; bases not matched to a gene: 14. The CDR3 is made up of 14 amino acids. From germline, CDR1 is SGHTA and CDR2 FQGNSA. In DNA form, the CDR3 reads TGTGCCAGCCATGAAACCGACAGGGTCGGAGGCTACACCTTC. Translation gives CASHETDRVGGYTF.

The rearrangement uses TRBV18 and TRBJ2-5, with a weak D call TRBD1 (6 bases). CDR1 and CDR2 (germline): KGHSH, LQKENI. This CDR3 spans 15 amino acids. Trimming pared 3 bases from V and 2 bases from J, leaving 13 bases between. CDR3 region: CASSPPRDTQETQYF. CDR3 nucleotide sequence: TGTGCCAGCTCACCGCCCCGGGACACACAAGAGACCCAGTACTTC.

J is TRBJ2-6 and V is TRBV19; D call uncertain. CDR1 and CDR2 from the germline V gene are LNHDA and SQIVND (reference sequence). This CDR3 has 16 amino acids. V was trimmed by 6 bases and J by 3 bases, leaving 15 bases between them. CDR3 DNA: TGTGCCAGTAGCCGTGCCGTCCCCAGTGGGGCCAACGTCCTGACTTTC. This translates into CASSRAVPSGANVLTF.

The CDR3 DNA follows: TGTGCCAGCAGTACAGGGGGGAGAACCGGGGAGCTGTTTTTT. This codes for CASSTGGRTGELFF. The rearrangement uses TRBV6-2 or TRBV6-3 and TRBJ2-2, with 8 bases aligning to TRBD1. V trimming: 5 bases; J trimming: 5 bases; junction bases outside the gene matches: 4. CDR3 size: 14 residues. The germline V gene encodes CDR1 MNHEY and CDR2 SVGEGT.

The chain has TRBV5-1 and TRBJ1-6, with D uncertain. The CDR3 has 14 amino acids. V was clipped by 6 bases and J by 7 bases, with 14 bases between them. CDR1 and CDR2 (germline): SGHRS, YFSETQ. CDR3 nucleotides: TGCGCCAGCAATTCTGGCACGGGAAATTCACCCCTCCACTTT. This sequence encodes CASNSGTGNSPLHF.

V usage is TRBV7-9 and J usage is TRBJ1-1; tentative D call: TRBD1 (5 bases). Germline CDR1 SEHNR, CDR2 FQNEAQ (reference sequence). The CDR3 sequence is 13 residues long. V lost 5 bases and J lost 3, with 10 bases in between. The CDR3 is CASSQEQDTEAFF. CDR3 DNA: TGTGCCAGCAGCCAGGAACAGGACACTGAAGCTTTCTTT. Complete variable domain (other parts from reference TRBV7-9 and TRBJ1-1): DTGVSQNPRHKITKRGQNVTFRCDPISEHNRLYWYRQTLGQGPEFLTYFQNEAQLEKSRLLSDRFSAERPKGSFSTLEIQRTEQGDSAMYLCASSQEQDTEAFFGQGTRLTVV.